Presented here are 28 T cell receptor beta chains from one specimen sequenced in a study of T cells after yellow fever vaccination. A single record per CDR3 protein comes from TCRdb applying MiXCR to the 5' RACE reads. This table holds roughly 240,000 distinct CDR3 sequences, roughly 6.2% found once. Sequenced here: CD4+ T cells sorted from PBMCs, sampled on the day of the yellow fever booster vaccination. The source is a young man who received the YFV17D yellow fever vaccine.

J is TRBJ2-2 and V is TRBV7-2; 13 positions agree with TRBD2. The germline V gene has CDR1 SGHTA and CDR2 FQGNSA. V shed 6 bases and J 8 bases; nucleotides not matched to a gene: 6. The CDR3 has 15 amino acids. CDR3 residues: CASSSGLAGVGELFF. In DNA form, the CDR3 reads TGTGCCAGCAGTTCAGGACTAGCGGGAGTGGGGGAGCTGTTTTTT. The full variable domain, in which reference TRBV7-2 and TRBJ2-2 provide the parts outside the CDR3, is GAGVSQSPSNKVTEKGKDVELRCDPISGHTALYWYRQSLGQGLEFLIYFQGNSAPDKSGLPSDRFSAERTGGSVSTLTIQRTQQEDSAVYLCASSSGLAGVGELFFGEGSRLTVL.

The table lists this clonotype with many counts. The chain uses TRBV5-1 and TRBJ1-5, with a tentative D call TRBD1 (5 bases). Trimming stripped 3 bases from V and 7 bases from J, with 14 bases between. Germline V lookup: CDR1 SGHRS, CDR2 YFSETQ. There are 14 residues in the CDR3. CDR3 sequence (DNA): TGCGCCAGCAGCTCTATCCCGGGGGAACAGCCCCAGCATTTT. Protein product: CASSSIPGEQPQHF.

This clonotype was seen a few times. J is TRBJ1-2 and V is TRBV5-1, with 8 bases aligning to TRBD1. The CDR3 has 13 amino acids. V shed 4 bases and J 6 bases; nucleotides not matched to a gene: 5. Germline assignment: CDR1 SGHRS and CDR2 YFSETQ. CDR3 region: CASSLDRADGYTF. CDR3 sequence (DNA): TGCGCCAGCAGCCTGGACAGGGCGGATGGCTACACCTTC.

This chain links TRBV5-1 with TRBJ2-1; possible D gene TRBD2, 6 bases. The CDR3 is made up of 15 amino acids. CDR1 is SGHRS, CDR2 YFSETQ, per germline. Trimming stripped 2 bases from V and 4 bases from J, with 13 bases between. The CDR3 DNA sequence: TGCGCCAGCAGCTTAAACACCGGGGGATACAATGAGCAGTTCTTC. It codes for CASSLNTGGYNEQFF.

This clonotype came up a few times. The chain joins TRBV6-5 to TRBJ2-2; D call uncertain. CDR1 MNHEY and CDR2 SVGAGI come from the germline V gene. The CDR3 consists of 15 residues. V lost 2 bases to trimming and J lost 2 bases, with 9 bases between them. The CDR3 DNA sequence: TGTGCCAGCAGTTACGGTGCGGCAAACACCGGGGAGCTGTTTTTT. It translates to CASSYGAANTGELFF.

The sample holds a few counts of this clonotype. The chain combines TRBV7-8 with TRBJ2-7; D may be TRBD1 (6 bases). The germline V gene encodes CDR1 SGHVS and CDR2 FQNEAQ. The V end was cut by 5 bases, the J end by 1 base, with 15 bases between. The CDR3 runs to 15 residues. CDR3 bases: TGTGCCAGCAGCCCGAGTGCAGGGGTTTCCTACGAGCAGTACTTC. Amino acids: CASSPSAGVSYEQYF.

In this sample, this clonotype turned up a few times. The CDR3 reads CASSIRSGMGEQYF. The CDR3 nucleotides are TGTGCCAGCAGTATCAGATCGGGAATGGGCGAGCAGTACTTC. The chain has TRBV28 and TRBJ2-7; D perhaps matches TRBD2 (5 bases). Between the trimmed V and J ends, which lost 5 bases and 6 bases, there was a span of 17 bases. CDR3 length: 14 amino acids. Germline V gene sequence: CDR1 MDHEN, CDR2 SYDVKM.

This clonotype has at least ten counts. The chain couples TRBV7-9 to TRBJ2-3; D is unclear. The CDR3 contains 14 residues. From germline, CDR1 is SEHNR and CDR2 FQNEAQ (reference sequence). Deletions cut 3 bases from V and 1 base from J, with 8 bases between. CDR3 DNA: TGTGCCAGCAGCTTGAGTGCCGGCACAGATACGCAGTATTTT. It yields the protein CASSLSAGTDTQYF.

This clonotype was picked up many times. The DNA for the CDR3 is TGTGCCATCAGCGCGGAGGGACGAGAGACCCAGTACTTC. It encodes CAISAEGRETQYF. The chain carries TRBV10-3 and TRBJ2-5, with D possibly TRBD2 on 6 matching bases. Germline CDR1 and CDR2: ENHRY and SYGVKD. With 6 bases removed from V and 4 bases from J, the gap between germline ends came to 12 bases. This CDR3 is built from 13 residues.

A few counts support this clonotype. This chain uses TRBV29-1 with TRBJ2-7, with 10 bases identical to TRBD1. This CDR3 has 14 amino acids. The V segment lost 7 bases and the J segment 6 bases; nucleotides outside the gene matches: 12. Germline CDR1 reads SQVTM; CDR2 reads ANQGSEA. CDR3 nucleotide sequence: TGCAGCGGTAGCGCCGGGACAGGGGACAGCGAGCAGTACTTC. It encodes CSGSAGTGDSEQYF.

This chain joins TRBV7-9 and TRBJ1-5; TRBD1 aligns across 8 bases. The V and J ends lost 7 bases and 5 bases, in that order; junction bases with no gene match: 4. The CDR3 runs to 13 residues. Germline V CDR1 and CDR2: SEHNR, FQNEAQ (reference sequence). The CDR3 loop is CASTQGADQPQHF. The CDR3 coding sequence is TGTGCCAGCACGCAGGGGGCGGATCAGCCCCAGCATTTT.

J is TRBJ2-1 and V is TRBV19; 7 positions agree with TRBD1. V was pared by 7 bases and J by 1 base, with 1 base of the junction left unmatched. Germline V lookup: CDR1 LNHDA, CDR2 SQIVND (reference sequence). This CDR3 has 13 residues. Written as DNA, the CDR3 is TGTGCCAGTAAACAGGGGTCCTACAATGAGCAGTTCTTC. This encodes CASKQGSYNEQFF.

There are many counts of this clonotype. This chain links TRBV5-1 with TRBJ2-3; the D is unclear. The CDR3 totals 16 residues. Trimming left V 4 bases short and J 0 bases short, with 15 bases between. From germline, CDR1 is SGHRS and CDR2 YFSETQ. CDR3 loop: CASSVSGTTSTDTQYF. DNA of the CDR3: TGCGCCAGCAGCGTCTCTGGAACAACTAGCACAGATACGCAGTATTTT.

This clonotype was detected a few times. This chain connects TRBV11-3 to TRBJ1-5; D not resolved. This CDR3 is built from 16 residues. Per the germline V gene, CDR1 is SGHNT and CDR2 is YENEEA. V lost 2 bases and J 6 bases, leaving 17 bases between the germline ends. The CDR3 spells CASSLPRAIQGQPQHF. CDR3 bases: TGTGCCAGCAGCTTACCGCGGGCGATCCAAGGTCAGCCCCAGCATTTT.

This clonotype was seen only a few times. The rearrangement links TRBV10-3 to TRBJ2-7, with D unclear. The length of the CDR3 is 11 residues. V was clipped by 6 bases and J by 3 bases, with 6 bases between them. Per the germline V gene, CDR1 is ENHRY and CDR2 is SYGVKD. The chain's CDR3 is CAISSDYEQYF. CDR3 bases: TGTGCCATCAGCTCGGACTACGAGCAGTACTTC.

This clonotype was seen repeatedly, ten times or more. The V gene is TRBV7-2, the J gene TRBJ2-3; tentatively, D is TRBD2 (5 bases). The CDR3 covers 13 residues. From germline, CDR1 is SGHTA and CDR2 FQGNSA. V was trimmed by 5 bases and J by 5 bases, leaving 11 bases between them. CDR3 nucleotide sequence: TGTGCCAGCAGCCCCGGGGTACGAGATACGCAGTATTTT. Translating gives CASSPGVRDTQYF.

This clonotype came up a few times. The chain couples TRBV20-1 to TRBJ1-4; unclear D gene. The CDR3 runs 15 residues. V was clipped by 0 bases and J by 7 bases, with 15 bases between them. CDR1 and CDR2 (germline): DFQATT, SNEGSKA (reference sequence). CDR3 sequence: CSARDTGILGEKLFF. In nucleotides, the CDR3 is TGCAGTGCTAGAGACACGGGTATTCTCGGTGAAAAACTGTTTTTT.

This clonotype showed up many times. This chain links TRBV7-2 with TRBJ2-5; D is undetermined. The CDR3 covers 15 residues. CDR1 and CDR2 (germline): SGHTA, FQGNSA. V dropped 5 bases and J dropped 5 bases, with 18 bases sitting between them. The CDR3 loop is CASSLRTDMRETQYF. The CDR3 nucleotides read TGTGCCAGCAGCCTGAGGACGGATATGAGGGAGACCCAGTACTTC.

The chain employs TRBV6-1 and TRBJ1-1; D is uncertain. The CDR3 contains 14 residues. CDR1 is MNHNS, CDR2 SASEGT, per germline. The ends were cut back, 7 bases at V and 0 bases at J, with 12 bases in the middle. The CDR3 coding sequence is TGTGCCAGCAAGTCTAGTGTTATGAACACTGAAGCTTTCTTT. This sequence encodes CASKSSVMNTEAFF.

This clonotype was observed a handful of times. The rearrangement joins TRBV24-1 to TRBJ2-1, with unresolved D. The CDR3 totals 11 residues. Germline CDR1 is KGHDR and CDR2 is SFDVKD. V lost 7 bases to trimming and J lost 9 bases, with 9 bases between them. CDR3 loop: CATRGLGEQFF. For the CDR3, the DNA is TGTGCCACCAGGGGTCTAGGTGAGCAGTTCTTC.

This clonotype has a handful of counts. The chain has TRBV23-1 and TRBJ2-7; unclear D gene. TRBV23-1 falls under the ORF class, with uncertain function. The CDR3 is made up of 16 amino acids. Trimming left V 8 bases short and J 0 bases short, with 20 bases between. CDR3 nucleotide sequence: TGCGCCAGCTTTGAAAGGGCGCCCAGAAGCTCCTACGAGCAGTACTTC. Amino acid sequence: CASFERAPRSSYEQYF.

This clonotype showed up many times. J is TRBJ2-7 and V is TRBV27, with D possibly called TRBD1 or TRBD2 (5 bases each). With 4 bases removed from V and 2 bases from J, the gap between germline ends came to 9 bases. The V gene's germline CDR1 is MNHEY and CDR2 SMNVEV (reference sequence). CDR3 size: 13 residues. The CDR3, as DNA: TGTGCCAGCAGTTCGAGGGGCACCTACGAGCAGTACTTC. Protein sequence: CASSSRGTYEQYF.

Worth noting for this clonotype: This may be a read error: a much more frequent sequence differs by one nucleotide. The rearrangement links TRBV6-5 to TRBJ2-3; D unresolved. Looked up from germline, CDR1 is MNHEY and CDR2 is SVGAGI. This CDR3 comprises 16 residues. Trimming took off 4 bases at V and 2 bases at J, with 16 bases between the two ends. The CDR3 nucleotides are TGTGCCAGCAGTTCCTCTGTGTCCGGATCCACAGATACGCAGTATTTT. Translating gives CASSSSVSGSTDTQYF.

The chain links TRBV29-1 to TRBJ2-5; 7 bases match TRBD1. V trimming: 6 bases; J trimming: 4 bases; junction bases outside the gene matches: 8. Germline V gene sequence: CDR1 SQVTM, CDR2 ANQGSEA. The length of the CDR3 is 13 residues. CDR3 amino acids: CSVATGAPETQYF. CDR3 sequence (DNA): TGCAGCGTAGCTACAGGGGCTCCAGAGACCCAGTACTTC.

The rearrangement uses TRBV7-2 and TRBJ2-5; 7 positions agree with TRBD2. This CDR3 contains 14 residues. V shed 6 bases, J shed 3 bases, and the junction held 7 bases outside the gene matches. Per germline, CDR1 SGHTA and CDR2 FQGNSA. This chain's CDR3 is CASSSSGLKETQYF. As DNA, the CDR3 is TGTGCCAGCAGTTCTAGCGGACTGAAAGAGACCCAGTACTTC.

This chain uses TRBV20-1 with TRBJ2-1; 7 bases match TRBD2. Per germline, CDR1 DFQATT and CDR2 SNEGSKA (reference sequence). The V gene end was trimmed by 6 bases and the J gene end by 6 bases; junction bases not matched to a gene: 8. The CDR3 extends over 13 amino acids. The CDR3, as DNA: TGCAGTGCAGATGCGTGGGGGGGCAATGAGCAGTTCTTC. Translating it yields CSADAWGGNEQFF.

V usage is TRBV20-1 and J usage is TRBJ2-1, with D possibly TRBD2 on 6 matching bases. Trimming cost V 0 bases and J 9 bases, with 30 bases left between them. Germline CDR1 and CDR2: DFQATT and SNEGSKA (reference sequence). This CDR3 comprises 19 residues. This CDR3 reads CSARDPLGGFTLQGREQFF. In DNA, the CDR3 is TGCAGTGCTAGAGACCCTTTGGGAGGTTTTACCTTACAAGGGCGTGAGCAGTTCTTC.

This clonotype was observed many times. The chain employs TRBV7-2 and TRBJ2-2; 12 bases line up with TRBD2. V was pared by 6 bases and J by 5 bases, with 7 bases of the junction left unmatched. The germline V gene has CDR1 SGHTA and CDR2 FQGNSA. CDR3 length equals 16 residues. The CDR3 reads CASRKTSGRGTGELFF. The CDR3 nucleotides read TGTGCCAGCAGAAAGACTAGCGGGAGAGGTACCGGGGAGCTGTTTTTT.